These 11 T cell receptor beta chains originate from one sample sequenced in a study of molecular identifiers for immune sequencing clone quantification. TCRdb re-analysed the PCR reads in MiXCR, keeping a single row per CDR3 protein. The data hold about 320,000 distinct CDR3 sequences, with over 20% observed a single time. What was sequenced was naive CD8+ T cells from blood, with Jurkat cell RNA spiked in. Subset described: FACS-sorted CD8+CD4-CCR7+CD45RA+ naive T cells. The receptors derive from a human donor in good health. Some libraries in this study had Jurkat cell RNA spiked in.

The count of this clonotype is one. Possible read error: a much larger clone is one base away. V and J are TRBV2 and TRBJ2-1, with 9 bases identical to TRBD2. With 3 bases clipped from V and 9 bases from J, the junction kept 9 bases outside the gene matches. Germline loops: CDR1 SNHLY, CDR2 FYNNEI. The length of the CDR3 is 15 residues. The CDR3 loop is CASSDGTSRNSEQFF. CDR3 DNA: TGTGCCAGCAGTGATGGGACTAGCAGAAACAGTGAGCAGTTCTTC.

To note about this clonotype: Possible read error: a much larger clone is one base away. This chain joins TRBV9 and TRBJ2-2; D not certain. There are 17 residues in the CDR3. Germline values: CDR1 SGDLS, CDR2 YYNGEE. The CDR3 sequence is CASGVGDFNPNTGELFF. In DNA form, the CDR3 reads TGTGCCAGCGGCGTAGGAGATTTTAACCCTAACACCGGGGAGCTGTTTTTT. Complete variable domain (other parts from reference TRBV9 and TRBJ2-2): DSGVTQTPKHLITATGQRVTLRCSPRSGDLSVYWYQQSLDQGLQFLIQYYNGEERAKGNILERFSAQQFPDLHSELNLSSLELGDSALYFCASGVGDFNPNTGELFFGEGSRLTVL.

With respect to this clonotype: The junction does not match germline at one end; this may be a read error. The rearrangement joins TRBV6-2 or TRBV6-3 to TRBJ2-2; 7 nucleotides match TRBD1. The CDR3 spans 13 residues. Germline loops: CDR1 MNHEY, CDR2 SVGEGT. The CDR3 sequence is CASSGTDTGERFF. The CDR3 DNA is TGTGCCAGCAGTGGGACAGACACCGGGGAGCGGTTTTTT.

This clonotype was counted many times. The chain joins TRBV4-3 to TRBJ2-7, with D possibly TRBD2 on 5 matching bases. The V end lost 3 bases, the J end lost 0 bases, and 12 bases lay between the germline ends. CDR3 length equals 15 residues. Germline assignment: CDR1 LGHNA and CDR2 YSLEER. CDR3 sequence reads: CASSQDRDSSYEQYF. The CDR3, as DNA: TGCGCCAGCAGCCAGGACCGGGATAGCTCCTACGAGCAGTACTTC.

This clonotype was counted at least ten times. This chain connects TRBV4-3 to TRBJ1-6; 9 bases map to TRBD1. The V gene's germline CDR1 is LGHNA and CDR2 YSLEER. The CDR3 is 15 amino acids. After removal of 1 base from V and 5 bases from J, the junction contained 0 bases not matched to a gene. The CDR3 nucleotides read TGCGCCAGCAGCCAAGGGACAGGGGATAATTCACCCCTCCACTTT. Its translation is CASSQGTGDNSPLHF.

This clonotype was found once. One base away lies a much larger clone, so this may be a sequencing read error. V is TRBV7-9 and J is TRBJ2-2, with D perhaps matching TRBD1 (5 bases). The CDR3 length is 15 residues. Germline lookup yields CDR1 SEHNR and CDR2 FQNEAQ (reference sequence). V lost 2 bases and J lost 4, with 11 bases in between. CDR3 sequence: CASSLCSGATGELFF. The CDR3 coding sequence is TGTGCCAGCAGCTTATGCTCTGGGGCCACCGGGGAGCTGTTTTTT. Full variable domain (outside the CDR3, taken from reference TRBV7-9 and TRBJ2-2): DTGVSQNPRHKITKRGQNVTFRCDPISEHNRLYWYRQTLGQGPEFLTYFQNEAQLEKSRLLSDRFSAERPKGSFSTLEIQRTEQGDSAMYLCASSLCSGATGELFFGEGSRLTVL.

This clonotype was recorded many times. The rearrangement links TRBV7-8 to TRBJ2-5; 12 bases match TRBD2. The CDR3 consists of 15 residues. With 5 bases clipped from V and 5 bases from J, the junction kept 6 bases outside the gene matches. Germline V gene data show CDR1 as SGHVS and CDR2 as FQNEAQ. CDR3 sequence: CASSTGTSGSETQYF. DNA of the CDR3: TGTGCCAGCAGCACAGGGACTAGCGGGTCGGAGACCCAGTACTTC.

In its sample, this clonotype was seen a few times. The chain links TRBV4-3 to TRBJ2-5, with a tentative D call TRBD1 (6 bases). The CDR3 is 16 residues long. Germline CDR1 and CDR2: LGHNA and YSLEER. Trimming shortened V by 0 bases and J by 4 bases, and 15 bases separated the two germline ends. The chain's CDR3 is CASSQDRGMAGETQYF. DNA of the CDR3: TGCGCCAGCAGCCAAGATAGGGGGATGGCGGGAGAGACCCAGTACTTC.

This clonotype has only one observation. This chain connects TRBV27 to TRBJ2-3; the D call may be TRBD1 or TRBD2 (5 bases each). V dropped 5 bases and J dropped 3 bases, with 12 bases sitting between them. Germline V gene lookup returns CDR1 MNHEY and CDR2 SMNVEV (reference sequence). This CDR3 contains 14 residues. CDR3 protein: CASSLAGQTDTQYF. The CDR3, as DNA: TGTGCCAGCAGTCTAGCAGGGCAGACAGATACGCAGTATTTT.

A remark on this clonotype: A much bigger clone sits one base away, suggesting this may be a read error. In nucleotides, the CDR3 is TGTGCCAGTTGGGGTACGGCAGAACCTAACTATGGCTACACCTTC. Amino acids: CASWGTAEPNYGYTF. The gene calls are TRBV19 and TRBJ1-2; D remains unclear. The CDR3 is 15 amino acids. The V end lost 8 bases, the J end lost 0 bases, and 16 bases lay between the germline ends. Germline V gives CDR1 LNHDA, CDR2 SQIVND (reference sequence).

A word on this clonotype: A much larger clone lies a single base off, so this may be a read error. J is TRBJ2-1 and V is TRBV29-1; TRBD2 might be the D (6 bases). The CDR3 spans 11 residues. Per germline, CDR1 SQVTM and CDR2 ANQGSEA. The CDR3, as DNA: TGCGGACTACAACGGGGGAATGAGCAGTTCTTC. It is translated as CGLQRGNEQFF.